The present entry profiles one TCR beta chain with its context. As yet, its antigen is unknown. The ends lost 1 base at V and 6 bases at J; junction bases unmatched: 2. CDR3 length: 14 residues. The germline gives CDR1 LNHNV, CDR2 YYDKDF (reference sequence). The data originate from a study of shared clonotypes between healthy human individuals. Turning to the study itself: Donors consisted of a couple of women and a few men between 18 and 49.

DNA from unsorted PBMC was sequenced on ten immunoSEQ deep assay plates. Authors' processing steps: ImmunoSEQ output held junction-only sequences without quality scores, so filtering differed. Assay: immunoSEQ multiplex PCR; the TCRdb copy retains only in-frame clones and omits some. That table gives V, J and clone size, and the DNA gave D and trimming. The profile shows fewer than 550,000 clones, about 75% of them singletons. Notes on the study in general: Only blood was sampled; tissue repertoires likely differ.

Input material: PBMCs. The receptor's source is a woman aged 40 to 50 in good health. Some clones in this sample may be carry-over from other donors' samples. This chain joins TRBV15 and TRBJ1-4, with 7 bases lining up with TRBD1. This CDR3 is CATSRGDSYEKLFF. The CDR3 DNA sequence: TGTGCCACCAGCAGAGGGGACAGCTATGAAAAACTGTTTTTT.